Shown below are 2 T cell receptor beta chains from a single sample sequenced in a study of cytomegalovirus exposure and HLA in healthy donors. The PCR had 60 Vbeta and 13 Jbeta primers. Here immunoSEQ multiplex PCR was the method, and the copy in TCRdb shows in-frame clones only, minus some. The top ten clones hold approximately 1.5% of a sample with approximately 160,000 clones, 82% of them seen once. Sequenced material: PBMCs. These receptors came from a girl aged 10 to 17 in good health and CMV-seropositive.

The rearrangement joins TRBV5-8 to TRBJ1-1, with TRBD1 matching over 10 bases. The V gene end was trimmed by 4 bases and the J gene end by 3 bases; junction bases not matched to a gene: 6. Germline V gene sequence: CDR1 SGHTS, CDR2 YDEGEE. The CDR3 is 15 amino acids. CDR3 amino acids: CASSLTGGAYTEAFF. The CDR3 bases are TGTGCCAGCAGCCTGACAGGGGGCGCGTACACTGAAGCTTTCTTT.

This clone has only one observation. The junction departs from the called germline gene at one end, perhaps through a read error. Other DNA sequences in this sample translate to the same CDR3. The chain is built from TRBV13 and TRBJ2-7; 14 nucleotides match TRBD2. The CDR3 is 17 residues long. The V gene's germline CDR1 is PRHDT and CDR2 FYEKMQ (reference sequence). The CDR3 region has the DNA TGCGCCAGCAGCGATAACGGACTAGCGGGGGGACCGGGCGAGCAGTACTTC. Protein: CASSDNGLAGGPGEQYF.